The T cell receptor beta chain under discussion was sequenced for a study of cytomegalovirus exposure and HLA in healthy donors. Background on the study: Early on, a data release was issued that held tens of millions of unique TCRs from HLA-typed donors. Overall study results and limits: Several of the most significant clusters were apparently associated with common viral pathogens in a later analysis. Later analysis associated a missense DCLRE1C variant with TCR beta V- and J-gene trimming. The study dropped some indistinguishable V segments, TRBV6-2 and TRBV6-3 among them.

With 2 bases clipped from V and 3 bases from J, the junction kept 9 bases outside the gene matches. This CDR3 spans 17 amino acids. Germline assignment: CDR1 MDHEN and CDR2 SYDVKM. The PCR used 60 Vbeta and 13 Jbeta primers. Libraries were prepared by immunoSEQ multiplex PCR; TCRdb keeps only in-frame clonotypes and omits some of them. Seen here are 150,000 to 250,000 clones, roughly 85% observed once, and the top ten hold nearly 4.5%. This clone appeared a few times. Its target is unknown. This TCR derives from a woman in her twenties or thirties in good health and CMV-seropositive. The material sequenced was PBMCs. The V call is TRBV28, the J call TRBJ2-1, with TRBD2 matching over 8 bases. The CDR3 sequence is CASSLPLGGLDYNEQFF. The CDR3 DNA sequence: TGTGCCAGCAGTTTACCCCTAGGGGGACTAGACTACAATGAGCAGTTCTTC.